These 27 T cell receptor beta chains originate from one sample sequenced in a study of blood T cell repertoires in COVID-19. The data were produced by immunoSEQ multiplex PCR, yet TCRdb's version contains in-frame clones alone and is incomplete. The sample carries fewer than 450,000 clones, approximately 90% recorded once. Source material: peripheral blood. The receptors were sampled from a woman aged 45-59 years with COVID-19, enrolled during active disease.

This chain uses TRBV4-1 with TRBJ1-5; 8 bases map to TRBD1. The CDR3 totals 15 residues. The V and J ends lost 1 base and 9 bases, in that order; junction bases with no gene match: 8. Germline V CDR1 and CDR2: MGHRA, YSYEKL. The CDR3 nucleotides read TGCGCCAGCAGCCAAGGACAGGGGTTATTTGGGCCCCAGCATTTT. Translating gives CASSQGQGLFGPQHF.

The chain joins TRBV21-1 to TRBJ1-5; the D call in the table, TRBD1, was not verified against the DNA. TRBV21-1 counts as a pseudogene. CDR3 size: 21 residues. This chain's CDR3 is CASSKRKGDRGDGQSNQPQHF. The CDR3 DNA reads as TGTGCCAGCAGCAAACGAAAGGGGGACAGGGGAGATGGTCAGAGCAATCAGCCCCAGCATTTT.

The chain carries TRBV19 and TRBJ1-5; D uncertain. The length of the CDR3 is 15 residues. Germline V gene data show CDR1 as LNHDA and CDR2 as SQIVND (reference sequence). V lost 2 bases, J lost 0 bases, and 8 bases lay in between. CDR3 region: CASSISLYSNQPQHF. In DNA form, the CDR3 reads TGTGCCAGTAGTATATCACTTTATAGCAATCAGCCCCAGCATTTT. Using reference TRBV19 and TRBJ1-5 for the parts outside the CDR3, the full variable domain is DGGITQSPKYLFRKEGQNVTLSCEQNLNHDAMYWYRQDPGQGLRLIYYSQIVNDFQKGDIAEGYSVSREKKESFPLTVTSAQKNPTAFYLCASSISLYSNQPQHFGDGTRLSIL.

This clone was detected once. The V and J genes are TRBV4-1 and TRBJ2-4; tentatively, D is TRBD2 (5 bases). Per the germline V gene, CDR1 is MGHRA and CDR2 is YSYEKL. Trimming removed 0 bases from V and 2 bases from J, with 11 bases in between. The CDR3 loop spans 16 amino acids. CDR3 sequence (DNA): TGCGCCAGCAGCCAAGATGAGGCGGGCACCAAAAACATTCAGTACTTC. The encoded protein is CASSQDEAGTKNIQYF.

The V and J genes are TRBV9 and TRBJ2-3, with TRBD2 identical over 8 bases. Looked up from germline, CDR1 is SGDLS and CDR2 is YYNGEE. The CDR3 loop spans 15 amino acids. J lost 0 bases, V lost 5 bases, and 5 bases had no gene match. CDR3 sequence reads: CASSLSGTSTDTQYF. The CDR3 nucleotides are TGTGCCAGCAGTCTTAGCGGGACCAGCACAGATACGCAGTATTTT.

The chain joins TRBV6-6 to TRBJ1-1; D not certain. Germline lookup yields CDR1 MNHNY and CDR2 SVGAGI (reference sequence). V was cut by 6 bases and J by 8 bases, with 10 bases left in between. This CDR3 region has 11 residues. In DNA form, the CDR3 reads TGTGCCAGCAGCCCTGGGCTGGAAGCTTTCTTT. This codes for CASSPGLEAFF.

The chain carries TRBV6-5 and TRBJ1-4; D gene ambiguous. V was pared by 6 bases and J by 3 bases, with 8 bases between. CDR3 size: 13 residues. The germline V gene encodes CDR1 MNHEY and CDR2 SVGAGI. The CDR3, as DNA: TGTGCCAGCAGGGGCATCCCTAATGAAAAACTGTTTTTT. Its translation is CASRGIPNEKLFF.

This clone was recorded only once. Here the CDR3 DNA reads TGTGCCAGCACCCTGGGGCCGCTAGCGGGTGCAGATACGCAGTATTTT. It specifies CASTLGPLAGADTQYF. The rearrangement uses TRBV3-1 (or the pseudogene TRBV3-2) and TRBJ2-3; TRBD2 matches 8 bases. Germline V gives CDR1 LGHDT, CDR2 YNNKEL (reference sequence). The V segment lost 7 bases and the J segment 4 bases; nucleotides outside the gene matches: 13. The CDR3 runs 16 residues.

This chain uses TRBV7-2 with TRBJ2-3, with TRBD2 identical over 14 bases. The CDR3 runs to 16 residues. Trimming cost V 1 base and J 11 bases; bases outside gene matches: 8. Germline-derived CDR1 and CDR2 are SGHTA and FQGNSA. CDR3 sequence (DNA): TGTGCCAGCAGCTTAGACCGCGGGACTAGCGGGGGAGGGCAGTATTTT. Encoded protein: CASSLDRGTSGGGQYF.

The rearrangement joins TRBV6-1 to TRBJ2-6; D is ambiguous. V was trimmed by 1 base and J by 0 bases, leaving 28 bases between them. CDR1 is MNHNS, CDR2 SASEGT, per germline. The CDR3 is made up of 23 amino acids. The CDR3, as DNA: TGTGCCAGCAGTGAAGATATTGGTGCCCCGCTGGTTCAAGCAAACTCTGGGGCCAACGTCCTGACTTTC. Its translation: CASSEDIGAPLVQANSGANVLTF.

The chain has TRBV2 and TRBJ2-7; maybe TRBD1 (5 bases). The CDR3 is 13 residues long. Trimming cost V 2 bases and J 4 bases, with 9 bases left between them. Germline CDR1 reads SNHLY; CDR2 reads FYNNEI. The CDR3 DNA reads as TGTGCCAGCAGTGAAATGGACACGTACGAGCAGTACTTC. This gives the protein CASSEMDTYEQYF.

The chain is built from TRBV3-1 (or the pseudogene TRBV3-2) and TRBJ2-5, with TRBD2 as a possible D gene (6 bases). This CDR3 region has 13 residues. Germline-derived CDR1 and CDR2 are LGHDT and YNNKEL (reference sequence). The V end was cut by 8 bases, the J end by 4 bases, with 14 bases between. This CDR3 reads CASSGTVGETQYF. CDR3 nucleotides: TGTGCCAGCTCAGGGACTGTTGGAGAGACCCAGTACTTC.

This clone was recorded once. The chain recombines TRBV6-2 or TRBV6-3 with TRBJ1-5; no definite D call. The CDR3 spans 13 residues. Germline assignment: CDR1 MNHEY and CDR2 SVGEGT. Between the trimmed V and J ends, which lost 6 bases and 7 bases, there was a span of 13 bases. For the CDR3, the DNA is TGTGCCAGCAGCGCCACGAGGGAACAGCCCCAGCATTTT. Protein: CASSATREQPQHF.

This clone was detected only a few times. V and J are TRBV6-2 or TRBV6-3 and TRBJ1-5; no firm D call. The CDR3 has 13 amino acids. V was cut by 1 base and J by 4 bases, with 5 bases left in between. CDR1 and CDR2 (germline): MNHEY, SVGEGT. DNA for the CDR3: TGTGCCAGCAGTTACTTCCGGAATCAGCCCCAGCATTTT. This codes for CASSYFRNQPQHF.

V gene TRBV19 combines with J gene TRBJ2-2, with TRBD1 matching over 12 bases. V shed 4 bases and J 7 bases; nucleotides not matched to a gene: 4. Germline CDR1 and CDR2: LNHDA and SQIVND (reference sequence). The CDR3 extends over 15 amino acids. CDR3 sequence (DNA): TGTGCCAGTAGTAGGGGACAGGGGGCGATCGGGGAGCTGTTTTTT. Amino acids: CASSRGQGAIGELFF.

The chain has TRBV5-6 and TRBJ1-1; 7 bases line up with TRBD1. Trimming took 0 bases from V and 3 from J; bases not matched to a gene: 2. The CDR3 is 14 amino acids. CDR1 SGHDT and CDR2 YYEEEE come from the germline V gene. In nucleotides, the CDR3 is TGTGCCAGCAGCTTGGGCAGGGGGGACACTGAAGCTTTCTTT. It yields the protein CASSLGRGDTEAFF.

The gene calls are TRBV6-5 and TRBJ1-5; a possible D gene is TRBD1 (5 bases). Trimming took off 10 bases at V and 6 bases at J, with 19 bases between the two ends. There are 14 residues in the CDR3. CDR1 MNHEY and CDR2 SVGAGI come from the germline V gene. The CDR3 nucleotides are TGTGCCACCAGCATGGCAGTCGGGGGTCAGCCCCAGCATTTT. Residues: CATSMAVGGQPQHF.

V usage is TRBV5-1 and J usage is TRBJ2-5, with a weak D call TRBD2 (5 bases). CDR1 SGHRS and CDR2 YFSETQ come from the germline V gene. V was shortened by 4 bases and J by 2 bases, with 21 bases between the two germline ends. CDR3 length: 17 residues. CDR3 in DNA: TGCGCCAGCAGCCCCCGGGGATCGGGCCCCAGGCAAGAGACCCAGTACTTC. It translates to CASSPRGSGPRQETQYF. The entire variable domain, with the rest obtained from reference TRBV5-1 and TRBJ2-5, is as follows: KAGVTQTPRYLIKTRGQQVTLSCSPISGHRSVSWYQQTPGQGLQFLFEYFSETQRNKGNFPGRFSGRQFSNSRSEMNVSTLELGDSALYLCASSPRGSGPRQETQYFGPGTRLLVL.

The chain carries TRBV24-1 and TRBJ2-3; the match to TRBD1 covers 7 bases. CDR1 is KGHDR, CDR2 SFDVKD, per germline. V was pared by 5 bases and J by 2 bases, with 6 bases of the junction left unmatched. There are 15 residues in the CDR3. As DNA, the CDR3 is TGTGCCACCAGTGGGTCCGGGACAGACACAGATACGCAGTATTTT. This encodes CATSGSGTDTDTQYF.

In DNA, the CDR3 is TGTGCCAGCAGCCCGGCGGGGGGCAGCTATGGCTACACCTTC. Translating gives CASSPAGGSYGYTF. V is TRBV7-9 and J is TRBJ1-2, with D maybe TRBD1 (6 bases). The CDR3 loop spans 14 amino acids. Germline CDR1 reads SEHNR; CDR2 reads FQNEAQ (reference sequence). The ends were cut back, 5 bases at V and 4 bases at J, with 14 bases in the middle.

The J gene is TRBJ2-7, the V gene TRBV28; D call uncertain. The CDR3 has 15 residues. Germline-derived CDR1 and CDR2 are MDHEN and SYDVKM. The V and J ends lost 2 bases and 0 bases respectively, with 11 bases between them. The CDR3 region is CASSLKSRYSYEQYF. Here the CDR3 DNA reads TGTGCCAGCAGTTTAAAAAGCCGATACTCCTACGAGCAGTACTTC.

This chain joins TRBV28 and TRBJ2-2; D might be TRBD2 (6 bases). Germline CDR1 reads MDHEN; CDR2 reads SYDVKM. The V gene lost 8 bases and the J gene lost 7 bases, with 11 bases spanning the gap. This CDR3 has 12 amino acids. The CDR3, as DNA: TGTGCCAGCGGGAGGATTCACGGGGAGCTGTTTTTT. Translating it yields CASGRIHGELFF.

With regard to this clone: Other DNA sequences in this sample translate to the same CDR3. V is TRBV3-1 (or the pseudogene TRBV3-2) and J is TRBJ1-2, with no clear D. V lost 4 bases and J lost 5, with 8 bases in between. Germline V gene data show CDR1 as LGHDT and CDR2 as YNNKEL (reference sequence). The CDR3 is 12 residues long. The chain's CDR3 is CASSRREYGYTF. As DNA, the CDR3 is TGTGCCAGCAGCCGGAGGGAGTATGGCTACACCTTC.

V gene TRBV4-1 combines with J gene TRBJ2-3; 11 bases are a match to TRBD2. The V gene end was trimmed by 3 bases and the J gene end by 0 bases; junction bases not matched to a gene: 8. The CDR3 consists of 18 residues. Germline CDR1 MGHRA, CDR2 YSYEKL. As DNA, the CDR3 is TGCGCCAGCAGCCACGGTAGAACTAGCGGGGGAAGCACAGATACGCAGTATTTT. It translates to CASSHGRTSGGSTDTQYF.

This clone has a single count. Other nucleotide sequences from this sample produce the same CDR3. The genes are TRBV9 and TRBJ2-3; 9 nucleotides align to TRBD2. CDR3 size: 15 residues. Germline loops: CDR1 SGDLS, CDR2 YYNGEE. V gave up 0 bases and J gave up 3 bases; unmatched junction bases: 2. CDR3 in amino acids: CASSVGGGATDTQYF. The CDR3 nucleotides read TGTGCCAGCAGCGTAGGCGGGGGGGCGACAGATACGCAGTATTTT.

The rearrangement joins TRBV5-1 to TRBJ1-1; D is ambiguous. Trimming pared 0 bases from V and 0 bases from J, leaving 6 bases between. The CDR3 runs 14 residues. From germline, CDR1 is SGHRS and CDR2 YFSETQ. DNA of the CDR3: TGCGCCAGCAGCTTGGACAGATTGAACACTGAAGCTTTCTTT. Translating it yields CASSLDRLNTEAFF.

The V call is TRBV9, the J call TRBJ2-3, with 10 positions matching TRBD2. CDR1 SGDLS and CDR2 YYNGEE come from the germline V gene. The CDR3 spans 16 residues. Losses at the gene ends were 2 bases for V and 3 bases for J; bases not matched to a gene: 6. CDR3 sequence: CASSVGSGGRTDTQYF. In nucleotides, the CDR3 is TGTGCCAGCAGCGTGGGTAGCGGGGGGCGAACAGATACGCAGTATTTT.